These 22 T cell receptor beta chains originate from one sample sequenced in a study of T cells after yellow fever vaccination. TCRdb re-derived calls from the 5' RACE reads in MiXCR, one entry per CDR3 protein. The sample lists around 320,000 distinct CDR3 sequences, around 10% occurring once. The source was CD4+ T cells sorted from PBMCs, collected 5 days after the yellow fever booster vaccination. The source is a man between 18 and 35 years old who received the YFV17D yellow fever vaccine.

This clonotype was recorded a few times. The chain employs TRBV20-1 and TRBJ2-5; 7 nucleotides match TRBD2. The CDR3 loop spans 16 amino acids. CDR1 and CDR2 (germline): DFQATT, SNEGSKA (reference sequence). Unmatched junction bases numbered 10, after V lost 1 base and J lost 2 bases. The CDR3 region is CSARVGRRGIQETQYF. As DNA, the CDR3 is TGCAGTGCTAGAGTGGGCAGGCGGGGGATACAAGAGACCCAGTACTTC.

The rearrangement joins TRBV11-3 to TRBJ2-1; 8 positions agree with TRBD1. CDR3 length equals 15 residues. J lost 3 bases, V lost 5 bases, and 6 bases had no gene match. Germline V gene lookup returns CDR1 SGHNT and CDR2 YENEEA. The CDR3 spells CASSTGQGFYNEQFF. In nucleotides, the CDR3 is TGTGCCAGCAGCACTGGACAGGGCTTCTACAATGAGCAGTTCTTC.

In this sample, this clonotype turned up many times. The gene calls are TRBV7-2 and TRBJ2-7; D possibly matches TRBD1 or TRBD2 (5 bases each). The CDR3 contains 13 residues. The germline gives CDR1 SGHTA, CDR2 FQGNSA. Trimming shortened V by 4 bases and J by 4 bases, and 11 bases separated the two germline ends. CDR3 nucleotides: TGTGCCAGCAGCTGGGACGAGCAATACGAGCAGTACTTC. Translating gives CASSWDEQYEQYF.

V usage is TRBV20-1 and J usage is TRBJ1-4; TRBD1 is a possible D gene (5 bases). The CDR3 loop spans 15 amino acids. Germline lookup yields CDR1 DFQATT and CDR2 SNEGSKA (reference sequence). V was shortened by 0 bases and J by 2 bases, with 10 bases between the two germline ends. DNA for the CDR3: TGCAGTGCTAGAGATGGGGGAATCACTAATGAAAAACTGTTTTTT. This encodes CSARDGGITNEKLFF.

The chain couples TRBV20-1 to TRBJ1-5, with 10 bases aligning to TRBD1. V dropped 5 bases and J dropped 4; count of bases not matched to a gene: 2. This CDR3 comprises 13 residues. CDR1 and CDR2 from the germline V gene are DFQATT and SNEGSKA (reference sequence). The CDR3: CSASGQGNQPQHF. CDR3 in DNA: TGCAGTGCTTCGGGACAGGGGAATCAGCCCCAGCATTTT.

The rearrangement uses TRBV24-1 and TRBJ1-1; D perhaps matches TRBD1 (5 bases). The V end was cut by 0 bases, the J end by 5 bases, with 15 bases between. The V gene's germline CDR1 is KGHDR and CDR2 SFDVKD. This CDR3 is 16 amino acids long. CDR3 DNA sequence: TGTGCCACCAGTGATTTGCAAAAGGACATGGGTACTGAAGCTTTCTTT. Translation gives CATSDLQKDMGTEAFF.

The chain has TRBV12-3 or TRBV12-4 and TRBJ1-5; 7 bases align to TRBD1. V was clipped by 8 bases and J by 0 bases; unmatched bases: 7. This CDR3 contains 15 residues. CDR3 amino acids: CASGQGVNSNQPQHF. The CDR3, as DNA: TGTGCCAGCGGGCAGGGGGTAAATAGCAATCAGCCCCAGCATTTT.

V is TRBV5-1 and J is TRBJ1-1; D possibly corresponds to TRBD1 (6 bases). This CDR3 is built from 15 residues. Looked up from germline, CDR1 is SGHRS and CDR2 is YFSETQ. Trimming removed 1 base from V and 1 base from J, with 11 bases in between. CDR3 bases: TGCGCCAGCAGCTTGAGGGGGAGCGGGAACACTGAAGCTTTCTTT. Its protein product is CASSLRGSGNTEAFF.

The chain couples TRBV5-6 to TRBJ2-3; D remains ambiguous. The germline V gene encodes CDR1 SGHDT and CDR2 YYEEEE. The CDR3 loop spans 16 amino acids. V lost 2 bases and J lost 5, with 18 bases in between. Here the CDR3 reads CASSFGPTSTGDTQYF. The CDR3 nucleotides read TGTGCCAGCAGCTTTGGACCAACAAGCACGGGAGATACGCAGTATTTT.

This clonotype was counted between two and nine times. DNA of the CDR3: TGTGCCAGCAGCTCCATATTCTATGGCTACACCTTC. Protein sequence: CASSSIFYGYTF. The chain combines TRBV11-2 with TRBJ1-2; D uncertain. Trimming pared 4 bases from V and 4 bases from J, leaving 7 bases between. Germline V lookup: CDR1 SGHAT, CDR2 FQNNGV. The CDR3 spans 12 residues.

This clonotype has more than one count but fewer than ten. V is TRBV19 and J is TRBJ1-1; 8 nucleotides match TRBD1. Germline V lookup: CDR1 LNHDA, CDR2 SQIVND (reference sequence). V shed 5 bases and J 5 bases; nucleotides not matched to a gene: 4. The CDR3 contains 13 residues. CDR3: CASSGQGVTEAFF. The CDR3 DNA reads TGTGCCAGTAGTGGACAGGGAGTAACTGAAGCTTTCTTT.

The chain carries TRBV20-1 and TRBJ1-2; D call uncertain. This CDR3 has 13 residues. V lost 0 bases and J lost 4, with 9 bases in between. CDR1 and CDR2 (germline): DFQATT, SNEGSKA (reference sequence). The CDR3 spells CSARDLQSYGYTF. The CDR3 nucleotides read TGCAGTGCTAGAGATCTTCAGTCCTATGGCTACACCTTC.

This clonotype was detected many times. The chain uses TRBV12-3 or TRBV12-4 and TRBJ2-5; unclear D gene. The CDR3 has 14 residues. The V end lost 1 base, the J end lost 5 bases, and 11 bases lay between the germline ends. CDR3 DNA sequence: TGTGCCAGCAGTTTAGGGTCAGCGTGGGAGACCCAGTACTTC. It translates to CASSLGSAWETQYF.

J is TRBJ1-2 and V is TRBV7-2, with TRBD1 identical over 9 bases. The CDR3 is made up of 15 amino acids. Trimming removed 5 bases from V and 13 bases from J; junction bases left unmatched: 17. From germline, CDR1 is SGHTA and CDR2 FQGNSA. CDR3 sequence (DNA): TGTGCCAGCAGCCCACACAGGGGGCAGGTGCTCGCTGGCACCTTC. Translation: CASSPHRGQVLAGTF.

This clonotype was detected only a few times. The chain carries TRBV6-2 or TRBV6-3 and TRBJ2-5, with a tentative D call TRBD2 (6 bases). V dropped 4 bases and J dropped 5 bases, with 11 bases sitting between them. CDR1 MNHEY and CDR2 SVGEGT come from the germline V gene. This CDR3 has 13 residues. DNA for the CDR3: TGTGCCAGCAGTTGGAGGGTTAAGGAGACCCAGTACTTC. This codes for CASSWRVKETQYF.

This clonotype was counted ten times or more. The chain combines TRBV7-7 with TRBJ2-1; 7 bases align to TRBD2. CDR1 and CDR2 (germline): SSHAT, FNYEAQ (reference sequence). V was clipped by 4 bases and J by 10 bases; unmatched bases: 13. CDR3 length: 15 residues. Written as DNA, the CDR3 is TGTGCCAGCAGCTACGGGGGGACCGCCCGGGACGAGCAGTTCTTC. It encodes CASSYGGTARDEQFF.

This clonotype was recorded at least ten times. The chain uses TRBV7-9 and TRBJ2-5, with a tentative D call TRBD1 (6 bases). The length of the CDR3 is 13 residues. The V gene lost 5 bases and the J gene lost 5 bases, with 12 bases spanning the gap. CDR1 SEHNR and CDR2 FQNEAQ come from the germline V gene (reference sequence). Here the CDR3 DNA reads TGTGCCAGCAGCCCGCGGACAGTGGAGACCCAGTACTTC. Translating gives CASSPRTVETQYF.

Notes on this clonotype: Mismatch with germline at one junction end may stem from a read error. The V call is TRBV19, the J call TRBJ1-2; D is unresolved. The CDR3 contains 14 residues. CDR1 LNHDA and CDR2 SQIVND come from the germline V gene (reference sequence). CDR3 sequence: CASSNPPHSYDYTF. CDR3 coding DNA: TGTGCCAGTAGTAATCCACCGCACTCCTATGACTACACCTTC.

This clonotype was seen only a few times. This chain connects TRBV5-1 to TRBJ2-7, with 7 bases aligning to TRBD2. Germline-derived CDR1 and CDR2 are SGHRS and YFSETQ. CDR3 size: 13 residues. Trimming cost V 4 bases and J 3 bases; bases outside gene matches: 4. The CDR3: CASSRPGGYEQYF. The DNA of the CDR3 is TGCGCCAGCAGCCGCCCGGGGGGCTACGAGCAGTACTTC.

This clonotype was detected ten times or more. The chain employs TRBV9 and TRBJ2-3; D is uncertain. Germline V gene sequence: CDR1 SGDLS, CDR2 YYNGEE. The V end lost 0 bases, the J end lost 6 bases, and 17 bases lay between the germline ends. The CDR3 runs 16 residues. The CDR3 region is CASSVAPQGPRDTQYF. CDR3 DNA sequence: TGTGCCAGCAGCGTAGCCCCCCAAGGGCCGAGGGATACGCAGTATTTT.

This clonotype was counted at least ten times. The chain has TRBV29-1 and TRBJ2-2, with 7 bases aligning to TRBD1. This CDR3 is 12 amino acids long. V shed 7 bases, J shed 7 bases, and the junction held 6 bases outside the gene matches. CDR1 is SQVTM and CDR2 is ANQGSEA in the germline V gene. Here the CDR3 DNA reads TGCAGCGGTGGACAGGCAAGCGGGGAGCTGTTTTTT. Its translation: CSGGQASGELFF.

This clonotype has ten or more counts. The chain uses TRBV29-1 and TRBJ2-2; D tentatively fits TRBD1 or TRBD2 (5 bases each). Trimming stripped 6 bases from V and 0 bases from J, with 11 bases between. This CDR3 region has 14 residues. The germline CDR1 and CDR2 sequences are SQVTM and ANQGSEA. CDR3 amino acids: CSVPGTTNTGELFF. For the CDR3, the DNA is TGCAGCGTCCCAGGGACCACGAACACCGGGGAGCTGTTTTTT.